What follows are 5 T cell receptor beta chains derived from one specimen sequenced in a study of T cells in women clearing cervical HPV infection. Libraries were prepared by immunoSEQ multiplex PCR; TCRdb keeps only in-frame clonotypes and omits some of them. Seen in this sample are some 20,000 clones; the ten most common clones hold about 5%. Sequenced input: blood buffy coat. Receptor source: a woman aged 18-70 years with a cervical HPV16 infection that either progressed to CIN3+ or cleared (not recorded which).

As for this clone: With the read ending 3 residues before the CDR3 end, the germline J gene is used to fill in that end. V usage is TRBV7-2 and J usage is TRBJ1-2, with no clear D. CDR1 is SGHTA, CDR2 FQGNSA, per germline. The CDR3 is 12 amino acids. CDR3 sequence reads: CASSFSSYDYTF. The part of the CDR3 DNA that was read is TGTGCCAGCAGCTTCTCCTCCTACGAC.

In the case of this clone: The DNA ends 3 residues before the CDR3 does, and the rest of the CDR3 is filled in from the germline J gene. The J gene is TRBJ2-7, the V gene TRBV28, with 7 bases that match TRBD1. This CDR3 comprises 16 residues. V shed 4 bases, J shed 3 bases, and the junction held 12 bases outside the gene matches. Per germline, CDR1 MDHEN and CDR2 SYDVKM. CDR3 bases read: TGTGCCAGCAGTTCAACCCGACAGGGAAGGTACTACGAG. Its protein is CASSSTRQGRYYE. The CDR3 in full is CASSSTRQGRYYEQYF.

Points on this clone: The read ends 3 residues early relative to the CDR3; the germline J gene fills the gap. The gene calls are TRBV30 and TRBJ2-6, with D perhaps TRBD2 (7 bases). The length of the CDR3 is 19 residues. CDR1 is GTSNPN, CDR2 SVGIG, per germline (reference sequence). With 0 bases removed from V and 1 base from J, the gap between germline ends came to 19 bases. The CDR3 here is CAWSVLRGRGGSGANVLTF. The CDR3 DNA, read in part, is TGTGCCTGGAGTGTACTCCGGGGGAGGGGGGGATCTGGGGCCAACGTC.

As concerns this clone: The read stops 3 residues short of the end of the CDR3; the missing end is completed from the germline J gene. The chain is built from TRBV30 and TRBJ1-2; possibly TRBD1 for D (5 bases). CDR3 length: 13 amino acids. V lost 2 bases and J 2 bases, leaving 9 bases between the germline ends. Germline-derived CDR1 and CDR2 are GTSNPN and SVGIG (reference sequence). CDR3 region: CAWSQGRNYGYTF. Partial CDR3 DNA: TGTGCCTGGAGTCAGGGCAGAAACTATGGC. The entire variable domain, with the rest obtained from reference TRBV30 and TRBJ1-2, is as follows: SQTIHQWPATLVQPVGSPLSLECTVEGTSNPNLYWYRQAAGRGLQLLFYSVGIGQISSEVPQNLSASRPQDRQFILSSKKLLLSDSGFYLCAWSQGRNYGYTFGSGTRLTVV.

With regard to this clone: The read falls 3 residues short of the CDR3 end, and the missing part is taken from the germline J gene. The genes are TRBV12-3 or TRBV12-4 and TRBJ2-5, with 9 bases lining up with TRBD2. The CDR3 has 16 amino acids. With V trimmed by 6 bases and J by 5 bases, 13 bases remained unmatched. CDR3 DNA (partial): TGTGCCAGCAGCCCGGACTCTGGCGGGGGGGCGGAGACC. Protein: CASSPDSGGGAET. The entire CDR3 is CASSPDSGGGAETQYF.